These 24 T cell receptor beta chains share one sample of origin, sequenced in a study of cytomegalovirus exposure and HLA in healthy donors. Method: immunoSEQ multiplex PCR; TCRdb's copy keeps in-frame clones and lacks some. The data hold about 66,000 clones, with approximately 97% observed a single time. The specimen sequenced was PBMCs. The receptors stem from a woman between 18 and 30 years old in good health and CMV-seropositive.

V is TRBV18 and J is TRBJ1-4, with 8 positions matching TRBD1. The CDR3 spans 17 residues. The ends lost 0 bases at V and 3 bases at J; junction bases unmatched: 6. The germline CDR1 and CDR2 sequences are KGHSH and LQKENI. DNA for the CDR3: TGTGCCAGCTCACCACCAAGGACAGGGCCGGCTAATGAAAAACTGTTTTTT. This codes for CASSPPRTGPANEKLFF.

This rearrangement joins TRBV28 to TRBJ2-3; a weak D match, TRBD2 (7 bases). The CDR3 loop spans 16 amino acids. Germline V gene sequence: CDR1 MDHEN, CDR2 SYDVKM. Trimming removed 3 bases from V and 4 bases from J, with 17 bases in between. The CDR3 sequence: CASSLGGGWGADTQYF. The CDR3 nucleotides read TGTGCCAGCAGTTTGGGGGGGGGCTGGGGGGCAGATACGCAGTATTTT.

The V call is TRBV6-1, the J call TRBJ2-3, with 10 bases lining up with TRBD2. Germline V lookup: CDR1 MNHNS, CDR2 SASEGT. The trim removed 9 bases at V and 2 bases at J, leaving 8 bases unmatched. CDR3 length: 15 residues. CDR3 in DNA: TGTGCCAGTGATTTGACTAGCGGGTTCACAGATACGCAGTATTTT. Translated, it gives CASDLTSGFTDTQYF.

This clone was seen more than once but under ten times. V and J are TRBV4-2 and TRBJ2-1; TRBD2 matches 8 bases. Germline V gene data show CDR1 as LGHNA and CDR2 as YNFKEQ. This CDR3 is built from 15 residues. Trimming cost V 8 bases and J 7 bases; bases outside gene matches: 13. The CDR3 bases are TGTGCCAGCGTCGATCGAGCGGGAGAAGGGAATGAGCAGTTCTTC. Translation: CASVDRAGEGNEQFF.

The gene calls are TRBV19 and TRBJ1-1, with D perhaps matching TRBD1 (5 bases). There are 14 residues in the CDR3. Germline V lookup: CDR1 LNHDA, CDR2 SQIVND (reference sequence). V gave up 1 base and J gave up 4 bases, with 10 bases separating them. In nucleotides, the CDR3 is TGTGCCAGTAGTATAGGGGGGGGGATCACTGAAGCTTTCTTT. Translating gives CASSIGGGITEAFF.

A single count supports this clone. The chain combines TRBV12-1 with TRBJ2-1; the tabulated D call, TRBD2, remains unverified against the DNA. TRBV12-1 is classified as a pseudogene. This CDR3 has 17 residues. This CDR3 reads CASSLSAGPSSYNEQFF. CDR3 nucleotide sequence: TGTGCCAGCAGCTTATCAGCGGGTCCCTCCTCCTACAATGAGCAGTTCTTC.

The rearrangement uses TRBV13 and TRBJ2-2; 10 nucleotides agree with TRBD1. From germline, CDR1 is PRHDT and CDR2 FYEKMQ (reference sequence). J lost 5 bases, V lost 5 bases, and 11 bases had no gene match. The CDR3 sequence is 17 residues long. The CDR3 region is CASSHSGQGIFTGELFF. CDR3 nucleotide sequence: TGTGCCAGCAGCCACTCGGGACAGGGGATTTTTACCGGGGAGCTGTTTTTT.

This chain links TRBV10-1 with TRBJ2-3, with 12 bases that match TRBD2. Losses at the gene ends were 6 bases for V and 3 bases for J; bases not matched to a gene: 7. The CDR3 runs 16 residues. Germline V gene sequence: CDR1 WNHNN, CDR2 SYGVQD (reference sequence). For the CDR3, the DNA is TGCGCCAGCAGCCCTACGACTAGCGGGAGAACAGATACGCAGTATTTT. It codes for CASSPTTSGRTDTQYF.

V and J are TRBV30 and TRBJ2-4, with 9 bases identical to TRBD2. After removal of 4 bases from V and 4 bases from J, the junction contained 8 bases not matched to a gene. There are 15 residues in the CDR3. Germline CDR1 reads GTSNPN; CDR2 reads SVGIG (reference sequence). CDR3 nucleotides: TGTGCCTGGATGGGGAGCGGGAGGTCTAAAAACATTCAGTACTTC. Protein: CAWMGSGRSKNIQYF.

The chain joins TRBV19 to TRBJ2-1; TRBD2 is a possible D gene (6 bases). Between the trimmed V and J ends, which lost 5 bases and 8 bases, there was a span of 16 bases. CDR1 is LNHDA, CDR2 SQIVND, per germline (reference sequence). CDR3 length equals 14 residues. CDR3 sequence reads: CASSPGGDAYEQFF. DNA of the CDR3: TGTGCCAGTAGTCCCGGGGGAGATGCCTATGAGCAGTTCTTC.

This chain joins TRBV5-1 and TRBJ1-3, with 7 bases fitting TRBD1. Germline CDR1 is SGHRS and CDR2 is YFSETQ. The CDR3 consists of 15 residues. V lost 2 bases, J lost 7 bases, and 9 bases stayed unmatched. CDR3 nucleotides: TGCGCCAGCAGCTTCACTGACAGGGATCGGAACACCATATATTTT. It specifies CASSFTDRDRNTIYF.

The chain uses TRBV19 and TRBJ2-3, with 7 bases that match TRBD2. V was pared by 5 bases and J by 0 bases, with 8 bases of the junction left unmatched. Germline assignment: CDR1 LNHDA and CDR2 SQIVND (reference sequence). CDR3 length: 16 amino acids. In nucleotides, the CDR3 is TGTGCCAGTAGTCCCGCGGGGAGGGGAAGCACAGATACGCAGTATTTT. This gives the protein CASSPAGRGSTDTQYF.

This clone was seen only once. The chain carries TRBV9 and TRBJ1-6, with TRBD1 as a possible D gene (5 bases). Trimming took 1 base from V and 7 from J, leaving 12 bases between them. This CDR3 spans 15 amino acids. Germline CDR1 is SGDLS and CDR2 is YYNGEE. CDR3 DNA sequence: TGTGCCAGCAGCGTATCAAGGGGTCGCAATTCACCCCTCCACTTT. It is translated as CASSVSRGRNSPLHF.

The gene calls are TRBV28 and TRBJ1-6, with TRBD1 matching 7 bases. Trimming removed 8 bases from V and 7 bases from J; junction bases left unmatched: 5. CDR1 and CDR2 from the germline V gene are MDHEN and SYDVKM. This CDR3 region has 13 residues. The CDR3 DNA reads as TGTGCCAGCTCTCACAGGGGAAATTCACCCCTCCACTTT. Encoded protein: CASSHRGNSPLHF.

The J gene is TRBJ2-7, the V gene TRBV9; D may be TRBD1 (5 bases). Germline assignment: CDR1 SGDLS and CDR2 YYNGEE. This CDR3 is built from 15 residues. V was clipped by 7 bases and J by 2 bases, with 19 bases between them. In nucleotides, the CDR3 is TGTGCCAGCTCTTCTACAGGCCTTACCACCTACGAGCAGTACTTC. Residues: CASSSTGLTTYEQYF.

This chain connects TRBV29-1 to TRBJ2-7; D is uncertain. This CDR3 has 15 residues. Trimming cost V 3 bases and J 0 bases, with 15 bases left between them. Germline V lookup: CDR1 SQVTM, CDR2 ANQGSEA. CDR3 sequence: CSVERVSLSSYEQYF. The CDR3 DNA sequence: TGCAGCGTTGAGCGTGTCTCCCTAAGCTCCTACGAGCAGTACTTC.

This sequence joins TRBV29-1 and TRBJ2-3, with 13 nucleotides matching TRBD2. V shed 6 bases and J 0 bases; nucleotides not matched to a gene: 12. The CDR3 sequence is 18 residues long. CDR1 SQVTM and CDR2 ANQGSEA come from the germline V gene. The CDR3 region is CSVGIRLAGGISTDTQYF. As DNA, the CDR3 is TGCAGCGTCGGAATAAGACTAGCGGGAGGCATTAGCACAGATACGCAGTATTTT.

This chain joins TRBV7-2 and TRBJ2-6; TRBD1 matches at 7 bases. CDR1 and CDR2 from the germline V gene are SGHTA and FQGNSA. The V segment lost 5 bases and the J segment 0 bases; nucleotides outside the gene matches: 10. This CDR3 region has 18 residues. DNA for the CDR3: TGTGCCAGCAGCAACCCGACAGGGCGGAGCTCTGGGGCCAACGTCCTGACTTTC. It is translated as CASSNPTGRSSGANVLTF.

This clone appeared a few times. CDR3 residues: CASSLVTGNYGYTF. In DNA, the CDR3 is TGTGCCAGCAGCTTGGTCACGGGGAACTATGGCTACACCTTC. This chain connects TRBV5-5 to TRBJ1-2; no clear D gene. Germline values: CDR1 SGHKS, CDR2 YYEKEE (reference sequence). V lost 0 bases and J 2 bases, leaving 8 bases between the germline ends. CDR3 length equals 14 residues.

The genes are TRBV10-3 and TRBJ2-3; 8 bases are a match to TRBD1. This CDR3 region has 16 residues. V lost 6 bases to trimming and J lost 1 base; unmatched junction nucleotides: 9. CDR1 ENHRY and CDR2 SYGVKD come from the germline V gene. DNA of the CDR3: TGTGCCATCAGCTTCTTTTCGGGACAGGGCACAGATACGCAGTATTTT. It codes for CAISFFSGQGTDTQYF.

As DNA, the CDR3 is TGCGCCAGCAGCTTGGGGGACTGGCAAGAGACCCAGTACTTC. Amino acids: CASSLGDWQETQYF. The rearrangement uses TRBV5-1 and TRBJ2-5, with a weak D call TRBD2 (6 bases). The ends were cut back, 0 bases at V and 2 bases at J, with 8 bases in the middle. Germline V gene data show CDR1 as SGHRS and CDR2 as YFSETQ. The CDR3 contains 14 residues. Full variable domain (remainder filled in from reference TRBV5-1 and TRBJ2-5): KAGVTQTPRYLIKTRGQQVTLSCSPISGHRSVSWYQQTPGQGLQFLFEYFSETQRNKGNFPGRFSGRQFSNSRSEMNVSTLELGDSALYLCASSLGDWQETQYFGPGTRLLVL.

The CDR3 sequence: CASGQGPSTEAFF. The CDR3 DNA follows: TGTGCCAGCGGACAGGGGCCGAGCACTGAAGCTTTCTTT. The chain links TRBV5-4 to TRBJ1-1, with 9 bases aligning to TRBD1. The germline CDR1 and CDR2 sequences are SGHNT and YYREEE (reference sequence). CDR3 length equals 13 residues. V was pared by 7 bases and J by 4 bases, with 5 bases of the junction left unmatched. Drawing the rest from reference TRBV5-4 and TRBJ1-1, the complete variable domain is ETGVTQSPTHLIKTRGQQVTLRCSSQSGHNTVSWYQQALGQGPQFIFQYYREEENGRGNFPPRFSGLQFPNYSSELNVNALELDDSALYLCASGQGPSTEAFFGQGTRLTVV.

The rearrangement links TRBV19 to TRBJ1-4; D gene ambiguous. CDR3 size: 16 residues. V lost 1 base to trimming and J lost 0 bases, with 9 bases between them. CDR1 is LNHDA, CDR2 SQIVND, per germline (reference sequence). The CDR3: CASSIGSAATNEKLFF. The CDR3 DNA reads TGTGCCAGTAGTATAGGAAGCGCAGCAACTAATGAAAAACTGTTTTTT.

V and J are TRBV4-1 and TRBJ2-3; 8 bases fit TRBD1. V lost 4 bases and J lost 0; bases outside the gene matches: 6. Germline-derived CDR1 and CDR2 are MGHRA and YSYEKL. The CDR3 contains 16 residues. The DNA of the CDR3 is TGCGCCAGCAGCCCTCGGGACAGGACCAGCACAGATACGCAGTATTTT. Residues: CASSPRDRTSTDTQYF.